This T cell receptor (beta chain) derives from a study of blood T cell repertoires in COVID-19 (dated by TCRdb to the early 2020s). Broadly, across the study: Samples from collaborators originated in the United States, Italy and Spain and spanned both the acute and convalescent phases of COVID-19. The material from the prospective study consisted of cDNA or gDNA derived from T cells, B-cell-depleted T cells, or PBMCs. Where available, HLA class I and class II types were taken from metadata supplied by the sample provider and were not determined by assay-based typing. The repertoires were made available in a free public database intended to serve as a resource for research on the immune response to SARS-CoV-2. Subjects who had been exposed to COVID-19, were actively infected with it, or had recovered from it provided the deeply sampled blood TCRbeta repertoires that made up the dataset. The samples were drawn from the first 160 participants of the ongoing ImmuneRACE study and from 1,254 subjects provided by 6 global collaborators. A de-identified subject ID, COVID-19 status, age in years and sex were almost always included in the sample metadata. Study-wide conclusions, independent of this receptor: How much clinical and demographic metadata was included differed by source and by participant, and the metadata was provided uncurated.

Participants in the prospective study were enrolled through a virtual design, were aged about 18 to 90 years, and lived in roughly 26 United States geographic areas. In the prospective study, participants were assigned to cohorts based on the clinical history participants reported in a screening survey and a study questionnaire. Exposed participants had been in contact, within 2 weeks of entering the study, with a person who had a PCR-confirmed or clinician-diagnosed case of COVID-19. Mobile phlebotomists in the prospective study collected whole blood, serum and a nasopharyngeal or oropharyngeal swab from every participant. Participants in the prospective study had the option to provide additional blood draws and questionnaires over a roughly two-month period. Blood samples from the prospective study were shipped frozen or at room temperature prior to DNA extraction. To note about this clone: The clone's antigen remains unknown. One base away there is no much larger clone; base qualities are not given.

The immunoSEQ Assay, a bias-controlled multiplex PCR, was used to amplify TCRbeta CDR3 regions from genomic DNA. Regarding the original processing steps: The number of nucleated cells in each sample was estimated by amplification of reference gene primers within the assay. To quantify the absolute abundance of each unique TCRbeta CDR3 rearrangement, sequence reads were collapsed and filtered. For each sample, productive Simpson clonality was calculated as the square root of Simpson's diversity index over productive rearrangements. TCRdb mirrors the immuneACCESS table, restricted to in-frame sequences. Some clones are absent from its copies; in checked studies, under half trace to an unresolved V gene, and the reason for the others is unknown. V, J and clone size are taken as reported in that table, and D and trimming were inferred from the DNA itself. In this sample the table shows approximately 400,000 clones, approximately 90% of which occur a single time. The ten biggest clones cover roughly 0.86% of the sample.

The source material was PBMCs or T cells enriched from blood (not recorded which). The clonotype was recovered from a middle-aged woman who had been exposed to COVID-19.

Here the CDR3 is given as CAWSYGPGGGNTEAFF. The nucleotide sequence reads as follows: TGTGCCTGGAGTTACGGTCCCGGGGGGGGGAACACTGAAGCTTTCTTT. The rearranged chain carries TRBV30 and TRBJ1-1; a weak D assignment points to TRBD1 (5 bases agree). Including cysteine and phenylalanine, the CDR3 has 16 amino acids. The read is trimmed to its CDR3 DNA, 48 bases read in frame from base 1. V and J are truncated by 2 bases and 1 base respectively, leaving an intervening sequence of 17 bases. From the germline V gene (reference sequence), CDR1 is GTSNPN and CDR2 is SVGIG.